The clone carrying this T cell receptor (beta chain) was recorded once. Its antigen is not identified. The germline gives CDR1 WNHNN, CDR2 SYGVQD (reference sequence). The CDR3 extends over 12 amino acids. V was clipped by 2 bases and J by 3 bases, with 5 bases between them. The entry originates in a study of shared clonotypes between healthy human individuals. Looking at the study overall: Researchers assigned three CD4 naive, three CD4 memory, two CD8 naive and one CD8 memory plate to each donor. Notes on the study in general: It was expected that sequencing depth would affect clonotype sharing among donors.

The assay was immunoSEQ multiplex PCR, and TCRdb's table has in-frame clones only and misses some. The sample carries 780,000 or so clones, approximately 72% recorded once. Memory CD4+ cells were the fraction left after CD45RA+ naive selection. Sequenced sample: memory CD4+ T cells sorted from blood. Indicated subset: CD45RA-negative fraction. The TCR was taken from a woman in her 30s in good health. The V and J genes are TRBV10-1 and TRBJ2-7, with D possibly being TRBD2 (5 bases). The chain's CDR3 is CASSEGLYEQYF. The DNA for the CDR3 is TGCGCCAGCAGTGAGGGACTCTACGAGCAGTACTTC.